Below, 8 T cell receptor beta chains from the same sample are listed, as sequenced in a study of blood T cell repertoires in COVID-19. Profiling relied on immunoSEQ multiplex PCR, and the TCRdb table lists in-frame clones only, not all of them. The sample lists 75,000 to 95,000 clones, over 80% occurring once. The sequenced material came from peripheral blood. The receptors originated from a human donor in a cohort sampled during active COVID-19.

V gene TRBV27 combines with J gene TRBJ2-6, with D unclear. The CDR3 has 18 residues. V lost 7 bases and J lost 0, with 19 bases in between. CDR1 is MNHEY and CDR2 is SMNVEV in the germline V gene (reference sequence). DNA for the CDR3: TGTGCCAGCACCCCCTCGCTAGGCTTTCCCTCTGGGGCCAACGTCCTGACTTTC. Translation gives CASTPSLGFPSGANVLTF.

The chain uses TRBV19 and TRBJ2-2, with 9 bases identical to TRBD2. J lost 5 bases, V lost 5 bases, and 15 bases had no gene match. Germline lookup yields CDR1 LNHDA and CDR2 SQIVND (reference sequence). The CDR3 has 18 amino acids. CDR3 nucleotide sequence: TGTGCCAGTAGTGCCCATTATGGGGCGGGAGGGCCGACCGGGGAGCTGTTTTTT. Its protein is CASSAHYGAGGPTGELFF.

The chain couples TRBV11-2 to TRBJ2-1; 7 bases match TRBD2. Germline V gene data show CDR1 as SGHAT and CDR2 as FQNNGV. The CDR3 spans 16 residues. V lost 5 bases, J lost 4 bases, and 11 bases stayed unmatched. CDR3 DNA: TGTGCCAGCAGCACCCCTCGGAGCGGGGATTACAATGAGCAGTTCTTC. It translates to CASSTPRSGDYNEQFF.

This clone was detected once. J is TRBJ2-3 and V is TRBV21-1; the D call TRBD1 from the table was never checked on the DNA. TRBV21-1 constitutes a pseudogene. The CDR3 is 13 amino acids. The CDR3 protein is CASSKGRADTQYF. CDR3 coding DNA: TGTGCCAGCAGCAAAGGCAGGGCAGATACGCAGTATTTT.

This chain joins TRBV5-1 and TRBJ2-5, with 9 bases aligning to TRBD2. CDR3 length equals 15 residues. Germline CDR1 SGHRS, CDR2 YFSETQ. J was trimmed by 5 bases and V by 4 bases; bases with no gene match: 9. The CDR3 DNA reads TGCGCCAGCAGCGCTCTGGCGGGAGGGACGGAGACCCAGTACTTC. Protein product: CASSALAGGTETQYF.

The genes are TRBV7-6 and TRBJ2-2; no firm D call. CDR1 and CDR2 from the germline V gene are SGHVS and FNYEAQ. This CDR3 region has 16 residues. Trimming pared 1 base from V and 1 base from J, leaving 10 bases between. This CDR3 is CASSLEYTLNTGELFF. The CDR3 nucleotides read TGTGCCAGCAGCTTAGAGTACACGCTGAACACCGGGGAGCTGTTTTTT.

The chain combines TRBV18 with TRBJ2-5; 12 bases are shared with TRBD2. Germline V lookup: CDR1 KGHSH, CDR2 LQKENI. J gave up 5 bases and V 6 bases, and 10 bases lay outside the gene matches. The CDR3 has 16 amino acids. The CDR3: CASSLTSGSLLETQYF. Written as DNA, the CDR3 is TGTGCCAGCTCCCTGACTAGCGGGAGCCTTCTCGAGACCCAGTACTTC.

The chain recombines TRBV6-5 with TRBJ2-3; maybe TRBD2 (5 bases). Germline CDR1 and CDR2: MNHEY and SVGAGI. The CDR3 runs to 15 residues. Deletions cut 5 bases from V and 2 bases from J, with 14 bases between. The CDR3 DNA sequence: TGTGCCAGCAGTCCCCCAAGCGGACCCACAGATACGCAGTATTTT. Amino acids: CASSPPSGPTDTQYF.